One and the same sample provided the 29 T cell receptor beta chains below, sequenced in a study of shared clonotypes between healthy human individuals. This table comes from immunoSEQ multiplex PCR, and its TCRdb copy is limited to in-frame clones, with some not included. The sample carries about 2 million clones, about 94% recorded once. Naive CD8 cells, CD45RO-negative and positively selected for CCR7, excluded terminally differentiated effector memory CD45RA+ cells. The sample consisted of naive CD8+ T cells sorted from blood. The receptors derive from a man aged 18-30 years in good health.

This sequence joins TRBV25-1 and TRBJ2-7; possible D gene TRBD2, 5 bases. The CDR3 length is 14 residues. The V end was cut by 0 bases, the J end by 5 bases, with 11 bases between. CDR1 is MGHDK, CDR2 SYGVNS, per germline. The CDR3 is CASSEYYSGDEQYF. The DNA of the CDR3 is TGTGCCAGCAGTGAATACTACTCCGGGGACGAGCAGTACTTC.

The chain has TRBV7-9 and TRBJ1-1, with D maybe TRBD1 (6 bases). V was clipped by 5 bases and J by 3 bases, with 13 bases between them. This CDR3 spans 14 amino acids. Germline CDR1 SEHNR, CDR2 FQNEAQ (reference sequence). The CDR3 reads CASSRERGDTEAFF. In nucleotides, the CDR3 is TGTGCCAGCAGCCGTGAGAGGGGGGACACTGAAGCTTTCTTT.

This chain connects TRBV28 to TRBJ1-2; D may be TRBD1 (5 bases). The V gene's germline CDR1 is MDHEN and CDR2 SYDVKM. V lost 3 bases and J 1 base, leaving 6 bases between the germline ends. This CDR3 is 13 amino acids long. The CDR3 bases are TGTGCCAGCAGTTTCGACAGTAACTATGGCTACACCTTC. This codes for CASSFDSNYGYTF.

Comment on this clone: Other DNA sequences in this sample translate to the same CDR3. The CDR3 sequence: CASSLGQGGSPLHF. The CDR3 region has the DNA TGTGCCAGCAGTTTGGGACAGGGTGGATCACCCCTCCACTTT. The chain recombines TRBV28 with TRBJ1-6; 9 bases match TRBD1. This CDR3 region has 14 residues. Germline CDR1 is MDHEN and CDR2 is SYDVKM. Losses at the gene ends were 3 bases for V and 10 bases for J; bases not matched to a gene: 4.

This chain joins TRBV4-3 and TRBJ2-1, with 8 bases aligning to TRBD2. Germline-derived CDR1 and CDR2 are LGHNA and YSLEER. V lost 0 bases and J lost 14; bases outside the gene matches: 9. The length of the CDR3 is 14 residues. The DNA of the CDR3 is TGCGCCAGCAGCCAAGATTGGAGCGGGAGTAGAGAGTTCTTC. Translating it yields CASSQDWSGSREFF.

This rearrangement joins TRBV30 to TRBJ2-3, with TRBD1 matching over 7 bases. J lost 6 bases, V lost 4 bases, and 7 bases had no gene match. Germline CDR1 and CDR2: GTSNPN and SVGIG (reference sequence). The CDR3 loop spans 13 amino acids. The CDR3 DNA is TGTGCCTGGACCCGGACAGGTCCGGATACGCAGTATTTT. This encodes CAWTRTGPDTQYF. Using reference TRBV30 and TRBJ2-3 for the parts outside the CDR3, the full variable domain is SQTIHQWPATLVQPVGSPLSLECTVEGTSNPNLYWYRQAAGRGLQLLFYSVGIGQISSEVPQNLSASRPQDRQFILSSKKLLLSDSGFYLCAWTRTGPDTQYFGPGTRLTVL.

The chain couples TRBV19 to TRBJ2-1, with 7 bases identical to TRBD2. Germline CDR1 is LNHDA and CDR2 is SQIVND (reference sequence). This CDR3 is 15 amino acids long. Germline trimming cut 4 bases from V and 1 base from J; bases unmatched to any gene: 4. The DNA of the CDR3 is TGTGCCAGTAGTAGCGGGGGAACATCCTACAATGAGCAGTTCTTC. This encodes CASSSGGTSYNEQFF.

The genes are TRBV4-1 and TRBJ2-1; 7 bases align to TRBD1. Germline V gives CDR1 MGHRA, CDR2 YSYEKL. CDR3 length equals 16 residues. V shed 3 bases, J shed 4 bases, and the junction held 9 bases outside the gene matches. CDR3 in amino acids: CASSQHPGQKYNEQFF. The DNA of the CDR3 is TGCGCCAGCAGCCAGCATCCGGGACAGAAGTACAATGAGCAGTTCTTC.

The gene calls are TRBV19 and TRBJ2-5, with D tentatively TRBD2 (5 bases). Germline V gene lookup returns CDR1 LNHDA and CDR2 SQIVND (reference sequence). V was trimmed by 0 bases and J by 5 bases, leaving 13 bases between them. The CDR3 consists of 15 residues. The CDR3 loop is CASSIDHEGWETQYF. CDR3 in DNA: TGTGCCAGTAGTATAGATCATGAGGGCTGGGAGACCCAGTACTTC.

V gene TRBV6-1 combines with J gene TRBJ1-5, with D tentatively TRBD1 (6 bases). Germline CDR1 and CDR2: MNHNS and SASEGT. This CDR3 is 13 amino acids long. The V end was cut by 10 bases, the J end by 1 base, with 11 bases between. For the CDR3, the DNA is TGTGCCATCGGGACACCGAGCAATCAGCCCCAGCATTTT. It codes for CAIGTPSNQPQHF.

CDR3 nucleotide sequence: TGTGCCAGCAGTTTATTGGGGGCCGCTAACTATGGCTACACCTTC. Translating it yields CASSLLGAANYGYTF. The chain has TRBV27 and TRBJ1-2; the D gene is possibly TRBD1 (6 bases). The CDR3 consists of 15 residues. Trimming took off 1 base at V and 0 bases at J, with 9 bases between the two ends. The germline V gene encodes CDR1 MNHEY and CDR2 SMNVEV (reference sequence).

The V call is TRBV2, the J call TRBJ1-5, with 7 bases identical to TRBD1. This CDR3 is built from 15 residues. Germline CDR1 is SNHLY and CDR2 is FYNNEI. V was pared by 4 bases and J by 1 base, with 4 bases of the junction left unmatched. CDR3 coding DNA: TGTGCCAGCAGTGTGACAGGGTCGAGCAATCAGCCCCAGCATTTT. Translating gives CASSVTGSSNQPQHF.

This rearrangement joins TRBV4-1 to TRBJ1-2, with D tentatively TRBD1 (5 bases). The CDR3 spans 13 residues. The V gene's germline CDR1 is MGHRA and CDR2 YSYEKL. V was clipped by 3 bases and J by 4 bases, with 9 bases between them. CDR3 in DNA: TGCGCCAGCAGCCAGGGACCCTCCTATGGCTACACCTTC. Its protein is CASSQGPSYGYTF.

In the case of this clone: This same CDR3 is encoded by further DNA sequences in the sample. CDR3 sequence (DNA): TGTGCCAGCAGTTACTCGGGCGATGGATCCTACGAGCAGTACTTC. It codes for CASSYSGDGSYEQYF. The chain links TRBV6-5 to TRBJ2-7, with D hard to call. Germline V CDR1 and CDR2: MNHEY, SVGAGI. With 0 bases removed from V and 1 base from J, the gap between germline ends came to 10 bases. The CDR3 runs 15 residues.

The genes are TRBV27 and TRBJ2-3; 9 bases line up with TRBD1. The germline gives CDR1 MNHEY, CDR2 SMNVEV (reference sequence). The CDR3 length is 17 residues. V lost 6 bases to trimming and J lost 0 bases; unmatched junction nucleotides: 10. DNA of the CDR3: TGTGCCAGCAGGACCGGGACAGGGATCCCTAGCACAGATACGCAGTATTTT. Protein product: CASRTGTGIPSTDTQYF.

This clone has only one observation. V and J are TRBV27 and TRBJ2-7; the match to TRBD1 covers 9 bases. This CDR3 spans 14 amino acids. Germline V gene sequence: CDR1 MNHEY, CDR2 SMNVEV (reference sequence). V was clipped by 4 bases and J by 7 bases; unmatched bases: 8. The CDR3 DNA reads as TGTGCCAGCAGTTGGGGGACAGGGACGGGAGAGCAGTACTTC. Protein product: CASSWGTGTGEQYF.

The chain has TRBV30 and TRBJ1-5, with 10 positions matching TRBD1. The germline gives CDR1 GTSNPN, CDR2 SVGIG (reference sequence). CDR3 length: 19 amino acids. J gave up 0 bases and V 2 bases, and 13 bases lay outside the gene matches. CDR3 DNA sequence: TGTGCCTGGAGTCAAATCGGGACAGGGGAAAGATATAGCAATCAGCCCCAGCATTTT. It is translated as CAWSQIGTGERYSNQPQHF.

This clone was recorded once. The chain has TRBV6-1 and TRBJ2-7, with 11 bases matching TRBD1. The V gene's germline CDR1 is MNHNS and CDR2 SASEGT. The CDR3 spans 15 residues. The V gene end was trimmed by 4 bases and the J gene end by 3 bases; junction bases not matched to a gene: 5. The CDR3: CASSGGTGGDYEQYF. CDR3 nucleotide sequence: TGTGCCAGCAGTGGAGGGACAGGGGGGGACTACGAGCAGTACTTC.

The rearrangement uses TRBV5-1 and TRBJ2-7; the D is unclear. The ends were cut back, 7 bases at V and 5 bases at J, with 22 bases in the middle. CDR3 size: 15 residues. CDR1 is SGHRS and CDR2 is YFSETQ in the germline V gene. The CDR3 loop reads CASGLQTPSPHEQYF. The CDR3 coding sequence is TGCGCCAGCGGTCTCCAGACCCCGAGCCCCCACGAGCAGTACTTC.

For this clone: This sample includes further DNA sequences coding for the same CDR3. The V call is TRBV9, the J call TRBJ2-7, with a weak D call TRBD1 (5 bases). This CDR3 comprises 14 residues. V lost 0 bases and J 3 bases, leaving 10 bases between the germline ends. The germline CDR1 and CDR2 sequences are SGDLS and YYNGEE. CDR3 nucleotide sequence: TGTGCCAGCAGCGTAGGGGGTCAGGGCTACGAGCAGTACTTC. Protein sequence: CASSVGGQGYEQYF.

The chain has TRBV7-8 and TRBJ2-3; 11 nucleotides align to TRBD1. The V gene end was trimmed by 4 bases and the J gene end by 4 bases; junction bases not matched to a gene: 13. The CDR3 contains 18 residues. Germline V gene data show CDR1 as SGHVS and CDR2 as FQNEAQ. CDR3 in DNA: TGTGCCAGCAGCTGGCCGGGACAGGGGGGATTATCCTCAGATACGCAGTATTTT. It yields the protein CASSWPGQGGLSSDTQYF.

This chain links TRBV7-9 with TRBJ2-7; 7 bases are shared with TRBD1. CDR3 length equals 15 residues. J gave up 2 bases and V 2 bases, and 6 bases lay outside the gene matches. CDR1 and CDR2 from the germline V gene are SEHNR and FQNEAQ (reference sequence). The CDR3 loop is CASSLTQGTPYEQYF. DNA for the CDR3: TGTGCCAGCAGCTTAACACAGGGGACCCCCTACGAGCAGTACTTC.

In this sample, this clone turned up once. The rearrangement links TRBV4-1 to TRBJ2-1; 11 nucleotides match TRBD2. The V segment lost 1 base and the J segment 6 bases; nucleotides outside the gene matches: 11. The CDR3 is 18 residues long. Germline V gene lookup returns CDR1 MGHRA and CDR2 YSYEKL. The CDR3 spells CASSQAPPEGLAANEQFF. CDR3 DNA: TGCGCCAGCAGCCAAGCGCCGCCGGAGGGACTAGCGGCCAATGAGCAGTTCTTC.

The chain carries TRBV29-1 and TRBJ2-1; D might be TRBD2 (5 bases). Germline assignment: CDR1 SQVTM and CDR2 ANQGSEA. V was trimmed by 3 bases and J by 4 bases, leaving 16 bases between them. CDR3 length: 15 residues. CDR3 region: CSVDGISGRYNEQFF. The CDR3 DNA sequence: TGCAGCGTTGATGGCATAAGCGGAAGATACAATGAGCAGTTCTTC.

The CDR3 sequence: CASSFVADYGYTF. Here the CDR3 DNA reads TGTGCCAGCAGCTTCGTAGCGGACTATGGCTACACCTTC. The chain uses TRBV7-9 and TRBJ1-2; D unclear. The CDR3 length is 13 residues. Germline values: CDR1 SEHNR, CDR2 FQNEAQ (reference sequence). Trimming took 3 bases from V and 3 from J, leaving 8 bases between them.

The V call is TRBV2, the J call TRBJ2-1; D gene unclear. The CDR3 is 15 residues long. Trimming removed 3 bases from V and 6 bases from J, with 15 bases in between. The germline V gene encodes CDR1 SNHLY and CDR2 FYNNEI. CDR3 in DNA: TGTGCCAGCAGTGATATTCTGGGCGGAACCAATGAGCAGTTCTTC. Its protein is CASSDILGGTNEQFF.

The V call is TRBV7-9, the J call TRBJ2-7, with 10 bases identical to TRBD1. CDR1 and CDR2 from the germline V gene are SEHNR and FQNEAQ (reference sequence). Losses at the gene ends were 5 bases for V and 4 bases for J; bases not matched to a gene: 8. The CDR3 is made up of 15 amino acids. The CDR3 nucleotides are TGTGCCAGCAGCAGAGGGACAGGGGTAGCTTACGAGCAGTACTTC. This codes for CASSRGTGVAYEQYF. The whole variable domain, remainder taken from reference TRBV7-9 and TRBJ2-7, is DTGVSQNPRHKITKRGQNVTFRCDPISEHNRLYWYRQTLGQGPEFLTYFQNEAQLEKSRLLSDRFSAERPKGSFSTLEIQRTEQGDSAMYLCASSRGTGVAYEQYFGPGTRLTVT.

This rearrangement joins TRBV5-1 to TRBJ2-2; perhaps TRBD2 as D (6 bases). The CDR3 is 16 amino acids. V lost 3 bases, J lost 4 bases, and 16 bases lay in between. In germline, CDR1 is SGHRS, CDR2 YFSETQ. The CDR3 bases are TGCGCCAGCAGCTGGGATTTGGCGGGGTTCACCGGGGAGCTGTTTTTT. It codes for CASSWDLAGFTGELFF.

A remark on this clone: The same CDR3 also results from other DNA sequences found in this sample. The CDR3 sequence: CASSSRNYEQYF. The CDR3 DNA reads as TGTGCCAGCAGTTCGCGAAACTACGAGCAGTACTTC. J is TRBJ2-7 and V is TRBV27; D not resolved. Trimming pared 4 bases from V and 3 bases from J, leaving 7 bases between. The CDR3 is made up of 12 amino acids. CDR1 MNHEY and CDR2 SMNVEV come from the germline V gene (reference sequence).